These 22 T cell receptor beta chains were all obtained from the same sample, sequenced in a study of blood T cell repertoires in COVID-19. Sequencing was performed with immunoSEQ multiplex PCR; in TCRdb, only in-frame clones are kept and a portion is missing. The data show some 96,000 clones, with over 65% seen just once and 9.5% to 15% held by the top ten. The sequenced sample consisted of peripheral blood. Receptors were obtained from a human donor in a cohort sampled during active COVID-19.

The chain is built from TRBV5-8 and TRBJ2-7; tentative D call: TRBD1 (6 bases). Germline V gives CDR1 SGHTS, CDR2 YDEGEE. V lost 1 base to trimming and J lost 6 bases, with 11 bases between them. The CDR3 runs to 13 residues. The chain's CDR3 is CASSLNLQGEQYF. DNA of the CDR3: TGTGCCAGCAGCTTGAATTTACAGGGCGAGCAGTACTTC.

This chain links TRBV19 with TRBJ1-2, with 7 bases lining up with TRBD1. Trimming at V came to 5 bases and at J to 7 bases, leaving 1 base not matched to a gene. Germline CDR1 and CDR2: LNHDA and SQIVND (reference sequence). This CDR3 contains 11 residues. CDR3 region: CASSDRAGYTF. CDR3 nucleotide sequence: TGTGCCAGTAGTGACAGGGCTGGCTACACCTTC. Supplemented by reference TRBV19 and TRBJ1-2, the full variable domain reads DGGITQSPKYLFRKEGQNVTLSCEQNLNHDAMYWYRQDPGQGLRLIYYSQIVNDFQKGDIAEGYSVSREKKESFPLTVTSAQKNPTAFYLCASSDRAGYTFGSGTRLTVV.

This sequence joins TRBV19 and TRBJ2-2, with unresolved D. V was pared by 0 bases and J by 9 bases, with 20 bases between. Germline V CDR1 and CDR2: LNHDA, SQIVND (reference sequence). The CDR3 is 17 amino acids. The CDR3 here is CASSIDLRSLGRRELFF. CDR3 bases: TGTGCCAGTAGTATAGATCTGAGGTCTCTAGGCCGCCGGGAGCTGTTTTTT.

The chain links TRBV19 to TRBJ1-2; 9 bases align to TRBD1. V shed 7 bases and J 2 bases; nucleotides not matched to a gene: 11. The CDR3 length is 16 residues. Germline-derived CDR1 and CDR2 are LNHDA and SQIVND (reference sequence). CDR3 bases: TGTGCCAGTATGAAATTCCGACAGGGGGTGAACTATGGCTACACCTTC. Translating gives CASMKFRQGVNYGYTF.

This chain links TRBV5-3 with TRBJ1-6; 9 bases line up with TRBD1. TRBV5-3 is marked as an open reading frame, function uncertain. Losses at the gene ends were 5 bases for V and 0 bases for J; bases not matched to a gene: 6. CDR3 length: 17 amino acids. The CDR3 region is CARRDRGTSSYNSPLHF. The DNA of the CDR3 is TGTGCCAGAAGGGACAGGGGAACGAGCTCCTATAATTCACCCCTCCACTTT.

The chain links TRBV18 to TRBJ2-7, with a weak D call TRBD1 (6 bases). The CDR3 has 17 residues. Germline V gene lookup returns CDR1 KGHSH and CDR2 LQKENI. Trimming took 0 bases from V and 2 from J, leaving 17 bases between them. As DNA, the CDR3 is TGTGCCAGCTCACCACCGGGTCTAGGGTACAGGGCCTACGAGCAGTACTTC. As protein: CASSPPGLGYRAYEQYF.

For the CDR3, the DNA is TGTGCCAGCAGCACACGACAGGGTAACACTGAAGCTTTCTTT. Translating gives CASSTRQGNTEAFF. V gene TRBV5-8 combines with J gene TRBJ1-1; 7 bases line up with TRBD1. The CDR3 loop spans 14 amino acids. The V and J ends lost 4 bases and 2 bases, in that order; junction bases with no gene match: 5. Germline V lookup: CDR1 SGHTS, CDR2 YDEGEE.

The chain joins TRBV30 to TRBJ2-7; D uncertain. The V end lost 0 bases, the J end lost 4 bases, and 7 bases lay between the germline ends. This CDR3 region has 12 residues. Per the germline V gene, CDR1 is GTSNPN and CDR2 is SVGIG (reference sequence). This CDR3 reads CAWSVSSYEQYF. The CDR3 DNA sequence: TGTGCCTGGAGTGTTTCCTCGTACGAGCAGTACTTC.

This sequence joins TRBV19 and TRBJ2-2; D unclear. Trimming took 5 bases from V and 2 from J, leaving 18 bases between them. The CDR3 extends over 17 amino acids. CDR1 and CDR2 (germline): LNHDA, SQIVND (reference sequence). This chain's CDR3 is CASSSGWSSTNTGELFF. The DNA of the CDR3 is TGTGCCAGTAGTTCTGGGTGGAGTAGTACAAACACCGGGGAGCTGTTTTTT.

This rearrangement joins TRBV6-6 to TRBJ1-2; the match to TRBD1 covers 9 bases. J lost 4 bases, V lost 6 bases, and 9 bases had no gene match. CDR1 MNHNY and CDR2 SVGAGI come from the germline V gene (reference sequence). This CDR3 has 15 residues. DNA for the CDR3: TGTGCCAGCAGCTCAACTACAGGGGGCTTCTATGGCTACACCTTC. It codes for CASSSTTGGFYGYTF.

This clone was seen once. The rearrangement links TRBV5-6 to TRBJ2-1; 7 nucleotides align to TRBD2. V lost 5 bases to trimming and J lost 6 bases; unmatched junction nucleotides: 11. The CDR3 is 15 residues long. The germline CDR1 and CDR2 sequences are SGHDT and YYEEEE. In DNA, the CDR3 is TGTGCCAGCAGGTGGGGGGGAGGGCCCCTCAATGAGCAGTTCTTC. This gives the protein CASRWGGGPLNEQFF. The whole variable domain, filled in from reference TRBV5-6 and TRBJ2-1, reads DAGVTQSPTHLIKTRGQQVTLRCSPKSGHDTVSWYQQALGQGPQFIFQYYEEEERQRGNFPDRFSGHQFPNYSSELNVNALLLGDSALYLCASRWGGGPLNEQFFGPGTRLTVL.

This clone was seen a few times. The chain couples TRBV6-6 to TRBJ2-7, with 7 positions matching TRBD1. The CDR3 spans 15 residues. After removal of 2 bases from V and 2 bases from J, the junction contained 6 bases not matched to a gene. The germline CDR1 and CDR2 sequences are MNHNY and SVGAGI (reference sequence). CDR3 nucleotide sequence: TGTGCCAGCAGTTACATGGGGACAGCAACCTACGAGCAGTACTTC. This gives the protein CASSYMGTATYEQYF.

This chain links TRBV9 with TRBJ2-3; 10 nucleotides line up with TRBD2. V shed 3 bases and J 5 bases; nucleotides not matched to a gene: 18. Germline V gene sequence: CDR1 SGDLS, CDR2 YYNGEE. The CDR3 is 19 amino acids. The CDR3 DNA follows: TGTGCCAGCAGCGCGGAGCTCTCTAGCGGGGGTCTTAGAGGAGATACGCAGTATTTT. It yields the protein CASSAELSSGGLRGDTQYF.

The rearrangement joins TRBV5-1 to TRBJ2-3; a possible D gene is TRBD2 (7 bases). CDR3 size: 16 residues. V was clipped by 5 bases and J by 5 bases, with 21 bases between them. Germline CDR1 SGHRS, CDR2 YFSETQ. As DNA, the CDR3 is TGCGCCAGCAGAAGGGGGGGGCCTAAAGCGCGAGATACGCAGTATTTT. This translates into CASRRGGPKARDTQYF.

The chain employs TRBV6-2 or TRBV6-3 and TRBJ1-5, with TRBD1 matching over 10 bases. The V and J ends lost 2 bases and 1 base, in that order; junction bases with no gene match: 8. Germline assignment: CDR1 MNHEY and CDR2 SVGEGT. The CDR3 loop spans 18 amino acids. The CDR3 DNA reads TGTGCCAGCAGTTACACTGACAGGGGGCAGTGGAGCAATCAGCCCCAGCATTTT. This encodes CASSYTDRGQWSNQPQHF.

CDR3 in DNA: TGTGCCAGCAGTGAAGTTTTCCCCAGGGGTGGCGAGCAGTACTTC. It codes for CASSEVFPRGGEQYF. The V gene is TRBV6-1, the J gene TRBJ2-7; TRBD1 is a possible D gene (6 bases). V lost 1 base and J 6 bases, leaving 16 bases between the germline ends. CDR1 is MNHNS, CDR2 SASEGT, per germline. The CDR3 covers 15 residues.

In DNA form, the CDR3 reads TGTGCCAGCAGCCAAGATCGGTGGACAGCCCCGGCGGAGTTCTACGAGCAGTACTTC. This codes for CASSQDRWTAPAEFYEQYF. This sequence joins TRBV3-1 (or the pseudogene TRBV3-2) and TRBJ2-7; D is possibly TRBD1 (6 bases). This CDR3 contains 19 residues. V was cut by 0 bases and J by 3 bases, with 24 bases left in between. Germline V lookup: CDR1 LGHDT, CDR2 YNNKEL (reference sequence).

The chain couples TRBV19 to TRBJ2-3; TRBD1 might be the D (5 bases). V was trimmed by 1 base and J by 1 base, leaving 12 bases between them. Looked up from germline, CDR1 is LNHDA and CDR2 is SQIVND (reference sequence). The CDR3 extends over 16 amino acids. The CDR3 DNA reads as TGTGCCAGTAGTATAGGGGGCAGGACCGGCACAGATACGCAGTATTTT. Its translation is CASSIGGRTGTDTQYF.

The chain carries TRBV5-4 and TRBJ2-1; a possible D gene is TRBD2 (5 bases). V lost 4 bases to trimming and J lost 6 bases, with 11 bases between them. From germline, CDR1 is SGHNT and CDR2 YYREEE (reference sequence). The CDR3 totals 13 residues. The CDR3 nucleotides read TGTGCCAGCAGCCGGACTTTAAGCAATGAGCAGTTCTTC. Protein product: CASSRTLSNEQFF.

The chain employs TRBV18 and TRBJ1-1; D is perhaps TRBD1 (6 bases). V was shortened by 3 bases and J by 1 base, with 12 bases between the two germline ends. The CDR3 consists of 15 residues. Looked up from germline, CDR1 is KGHSH and CDR2 is LQKENI. CDR3 in amino acids: CASSPTQGRNTEAFF. Here the CDR3 DNA reads TGTGCCAGCTCACCCACACAGGGAAGGAACACTGAAGCTTTCTTT.

The chain uses TRBV10-1 and TRBJ2-3; 9 positions match TRBD2. The CDR3 runs to 15 residues. Germline V gene lookup returns CDR1 WNHNN and CDR2 SYGVQD (reference sequence). V lost 6 bases and J lost 1; bases outside the gene matches: 5. The CDR3 here is CASSRKRGGTDTQYF. CDR3 nucleotide sequence: TGCGCCAGCAGCAGAAAGCGGGGGGGCACAGATACGCAGTATTTT.

The chain employs TRBV4-1 and TRBJ2-2; D unresolved. V was clipped by 2 bases and J by 5 bases, with 18 bases between them. CDR1 MGHRA and CDR2 YSYEKL come from the germline V gene. The CDR3 is made up of 17 amino acids. CDR3 in amino acids: CASSQLDLVPKTGELFF. CDR3 bases: TGCGCCAGCAGCCAACTTGACCTAGTGCCAAAAACCGGGGAGCTGTTTTTT.